Listed below are T cell receptor beta chains from one sample, sequenced in a study of PD-1 blockade in mismatch repair-deficient tumors. Some clones are missing from TCRdb's copy, which holds only in-frame ones; the method was immunoSEQ multiplex PCR. The data hold over 14,000 clones, with approximately 84% observed a single time. Antigens of these TCRs are unknown. Sequences were derived from cells cultured in vitro, sampled from a patient treated with pembrolizumab. These receptors all stem from an adult with mismatch repair-deficient cancer. Both conserved end residues are part of each CDR3. The D gene is left open where the match is weak. Size is omitted from some rows. Given values are once, few, many or a class for expanded clones.

v_gene	d_gene	abundance	j_gene	CDR3aa	CDR3nt
TRBV4-1	.	.	TRBJ1-2	CASSQGLKVYGYTF	TGCGCCAGCAGCCAAGGACTGAAAGTCTATGGCTACACCTTC
TRBV7-9	.	.	TRBJ1-1	CASSLSLDEAFF	TGTGCCAGCAGCTTATCACTTGATGAAGCTTTCTTT
TRBV19	.	.	TRBJ2-7	CASTDGYEQYF	TGTGCCAGTACGGACGGCTACGAGCAGTACTTC
TRBV6-1	TRBD2	.	TRBJ2-7	CASSERYGGSSYEQYF	TGTGCCAGCAGTGAAAGGTATGGCGGGAGTTCCTACGAGCAGTACTTC
TRBV9	.	.	TRBJ2-1	CASSVLSKYNEQFF	TGTGCCAGCAGCGTACTTAGTAAGTACAATGAGCAGTTCTTC
TRBV11-3	TRBD1	.	TRBJ2-3	CASSFEGGRTQATQYF	TGTGCCAGCAGCTTTGAAGGGGGCAGGACCCAAGCTACGCAGTATTTT
TRBV5-6	.	once	TRBJ2-1	CASSLLSLSYNEQFF	TGTGCCAGCAGCTTGTTGAGCCTATCCTACAATGAGCAGTTCTTC
TRBV5-4	TRBD1	.	TRBJ1-5	CASSYGTGKNQPQHF	TGTGCCAGCAGCTATGGGACAGGGAAAAATCAGCCCCAGCATTTT
TRBV5-4	.	once	TRBJ1-2	CASTLGQQGYGYTF	TGTGCCAGCACCCTCGGGCAACAAGGGTATGGCTACACCTTC
TRBV11-2	.	few	TRBJ2-1	CASSLTRGPYNEQFF	TGTGCCAGCAGCTTAACGAGGGGCCCCTACAATGAGCAGTTCTTC
TRBV6-1	.	.	TRBJ2-5	CASTQGETQYF	TGTGCCAGCACCCAAGGGGAGACCCAGTACTTC
TRBV28	.	once	TRBJ1-6	CASSFLGDNSPLHF	TGTGCCAGCAGTTTTTTGGGGGACAATTCACCCCTCCACTTT
TRBV28	.	.	TRBJ1-2	CASSLQGTYGYTF	TGTGCCAGCAGTTTACAGGGTACCTATGGCTACACCTTC
TRBV6-6	.	.	TRBJ1-1	CASSYTRNTEAFF	TGTGCCAGCAGTTACACACGGAACACTGAAGCTTTCTTT
TRBV7-2	.	.	TRBJ1-5	CASSLGARDSNQPQHF	TGTGCCAGCAGCTTAGGTGCCAGGGATAGCAATCAGCCCCAGCATTTT
TRBV5-6	.	.	TRBJ2-1	CASSFVNEQFF	TGTGCCAGCAGCTTTGTCAATGAGCAGTTCTTC
TRBV19	.	once	TRBJ1-1	CASSIGPQVTEAFF	TGTGCCAGTAGTATAGGCCCGCAAGTCACTGAAGCTTTCTTT
TRBV10-2	.	.	TRBJ2-3	CASIGGSDTQYF	TGCGCCAGCATTGGCGGGTCAGATACGCAGTATTTT
TRBV14	TRBD2	.	TRBJ2-1	CASSPELAVYNEQFF	TGTGCCAGCAGCCCCGAGCTAGCGGTATACAATGAGCAGTTCTTC
TRBV4-1	.	once	TRBJ2-5	CASKAMAGRAEETQYF	TGCGCCAGCAAAGCGATGGCAGGCAGGGCTGAAGAGACCCAGTACTTC
TRBV28	.	.	TRBJ1-5	CASSLIDINQPQHF	TGTGCCAGCAGTTTAATAGATATCAATCAGCCCCAGCATTTT
TRBV9	TRBD2	.	TRBJ2-1	CASSVGLAGKPTYNEQFF	TGTGCCAGCAGCGTAGGACTAGCGGGAAAACCGACCTACAATGAGCAGTTCTTC
TRBV10-3	TRBD2	.	TRBJ2-6	CAINSGRAGANVLTF	TGTGCCATCAATAGCGGGAGGGCTGGGGCCAACGTCCTGACTTTC
TRBV28	.	.	TRBJ1-1	CASSFIAGEAEAFF	TGTGCCAGCAGTTTTATCGCAGGGGAGGCTGAAGCTTTCTTT
TRBV6-1	TRBD1	medium-sized	TRBJ1-5	CASSEGQGANQPQHF	TGTGCCAGCAGTGAAGGACAGGGGGCGAATCAGCCCCAGCATTTT
TRBV2	.	.	TRBJ2-7	CASSPRGYEQYF	TGTGCCAGCAGTCCCCGGGGCTACGAGCAGTACTTC
TRBV5-1	TRBD1	few	TRBJ1-4	CASSFAQGATNEKLFF	TGCGCCAGCAGCTTTGCCCAGGGGGCAACTAATGAAAAACTGTTTTTT
TRBV10-3	TRBD2	.	TRBJ2-7	CATATSGRGGSYEQYF	TGTGCCACCGCGACTAGCGGGAGGGGGGGCTCCTACGAGCAGTACTTC
TRBV2	.	.	TRBJ2-1	CASSEGLYNEQFF	TGTGCCAGCTCGGAGGGATTATACAATGAGCAGTTCTTC
TRBV7-8	TRBD1	.	TRBJ2-4	CASTTLQGGKNIQYF	TGTGCCAGCACAACCTTACAGGGGGGCAAAAACATTCAGTACTTC
TRBV5-5	.	.	TRBJ2-3	CASSLGRGDSTDTQYF	TGTGCCAGCAGCTTGGGGAGAGGGGATAGCACAGATACGCAGTATTTT
TRBV21-1	.	.	TRBJ2-7	CASSKPRTSGKSYEQYF	TGTGCCAGCAGCAAACCCCGGACTAGCGGGAAAAGCTACGAGCAGTACTTC
TRBV5-1	.	.	TRBJ2-7	CASSLVAGDYEQYF	TGCGCCAGCAGCTTGGTTGCAGGGGACTACGAGCAGTACTTC
TRBV19	.	.	TRBJ1-1	CASSLVPNTEAFF	TGTGCCAGTAGTTTAGTACCGAACACTGAAGCTTTCTTT
TRBV5-1	TRBD1	.	TRBJ2-3	CASGRDRNTDTQYF	TGCGCCAGCGGCCGGGACAGAAACACAGATACGCAGTATTTT
TRBV18	.	.	TRBJ2-7	CASSSGTSYEQYF	TGTGCCAGCTCATCTGGTACCTCCTACGAGCAGTACTTC
TRBV5-4	TRBD2	once	TRBJ2-7	CASSSLAGDREQYF	TGTGCCAGCAGCTCCCTAGCGGGAGATAGGGAGCAGTACTTC
TRBV9	.	.	TRBJ1-3	CASSVDGLGGNTIYF	TGTGCCAGCAGCGTAGATGGATTGGGCGGAAACACCATATATTTT
TRBV30	.	.	TRBJ1-6	CAWSLGHQSSYNSPLHF	TGTGCCTGGAGCCTTGGACATCAGAGCTCCTATAATTCACCCCTCCACTTT
TRBV9	.	.	TRBJ1-6	CASGLGLRNSPLHF	TGTGCCAGCGGACTGGGTTTAAGAAATTCACCCCTCCACTTT
TRBV28	.	.	TRBJ1-2	CASVGQSYGYTF	TGTGCCAGCGTAGGACAGAGCTATGGCTACACCTTC
TRBV27	.	.	TRBJ2-7	CASSPQGTYEQYF	TGTGCCAGCAGTCCTCAGGGGACCTACGAGCAGTACTTC